This entry concerns a single T cell receptor (beta chain). V was pared by 6 bases and J by 5 bases, with 17 bases between. The CDR3 covers 15 residues. Germline CDR1 SNHLY, CDR2 FYNNEI. The protocol was immunoSEQ multiplex PCR, while the TCRdb copy is restricted to in-frame clones and leaves out a portion. The sample includes under 80,000 clones, roughly 90% of them seen just once. The data were obtained in a study of blood T cell repertoires in COVID-19. This receptor was taken from a man between 65 and 85 years old with active or convalescent COVID-19. The material sequenced was peripheral blood. This chain uses TRBV2 with TRBJ1-5, with D possibly TRBD1 on 6 matching bases. CDR3 sequence: CASSLYRQADQPQHF. The CDR3 DNA follows: TGTGCCAGCAGCTTATACCGACAGGCAGATCAGCCCCAGCATTTT.